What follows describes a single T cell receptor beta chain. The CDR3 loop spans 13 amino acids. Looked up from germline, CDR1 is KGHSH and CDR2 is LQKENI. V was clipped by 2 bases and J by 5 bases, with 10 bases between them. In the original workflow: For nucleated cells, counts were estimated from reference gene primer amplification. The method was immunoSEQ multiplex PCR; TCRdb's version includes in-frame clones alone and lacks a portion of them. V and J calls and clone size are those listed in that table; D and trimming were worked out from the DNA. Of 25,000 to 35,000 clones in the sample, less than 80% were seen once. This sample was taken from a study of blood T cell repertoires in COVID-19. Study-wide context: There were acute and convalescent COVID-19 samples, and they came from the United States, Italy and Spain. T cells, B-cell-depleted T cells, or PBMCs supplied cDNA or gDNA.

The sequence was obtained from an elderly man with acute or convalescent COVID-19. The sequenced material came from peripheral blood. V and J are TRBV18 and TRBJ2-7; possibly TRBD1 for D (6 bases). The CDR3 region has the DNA TGTGCCAGCTCACCAAACAGGGCCAACGAGCAGTACTTC. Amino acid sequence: CASSPNRANEQYF.